This T cell receptor beta chain was sequenced during a study of T cells of healthy individuals. Each CDR3 protein is one row after TCRdb ran MiXCR on the 5' RACE reads. Among more than 85,000 distinct CDR3 sequences listed, roughly 18% were seen once. The CDR3 length is 15 residues. V was shortened by 4 bases and J by 15 bases, with 25 bases between the two germline ends. CDR1 is MGHRA and CDR2 is YSYEKL in the germline V gene. This clonotype was observed many times. The chain combines TRBV4-1 with TRBJ2-1, with D perhaps matching TRBD1 (9 bases). This receptor was taken from a human donor in good health. For the CDR3, the DNA is TGCGCCAGCAGCCGCGCGGGGGGACAGGGAAGAGTATGGTTCTTC. It yields the protein CASSRAGGQGRVWFF.